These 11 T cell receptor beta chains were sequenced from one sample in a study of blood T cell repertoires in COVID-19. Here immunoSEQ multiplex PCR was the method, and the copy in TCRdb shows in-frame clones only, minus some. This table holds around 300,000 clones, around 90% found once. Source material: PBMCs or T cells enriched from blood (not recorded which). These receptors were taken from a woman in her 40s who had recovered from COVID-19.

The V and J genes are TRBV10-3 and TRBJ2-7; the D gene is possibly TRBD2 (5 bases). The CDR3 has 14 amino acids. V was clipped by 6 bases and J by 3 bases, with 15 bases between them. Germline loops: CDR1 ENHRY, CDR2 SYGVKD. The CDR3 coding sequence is TGTGCCATCAGCCCGGGATTCTCTTTCTACGAGCAGTACTTC. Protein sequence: CAISPGFSFYEQYF.

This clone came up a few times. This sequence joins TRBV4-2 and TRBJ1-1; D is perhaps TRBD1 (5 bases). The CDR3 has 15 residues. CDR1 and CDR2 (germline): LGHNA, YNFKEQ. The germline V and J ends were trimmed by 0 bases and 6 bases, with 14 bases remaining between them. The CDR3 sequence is CASSQDPGGWAEAFF. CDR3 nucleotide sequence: TGTGCCAGCAGCCAAGATCCGGGGGGATGGGCTGAAGCTTTCTTT.

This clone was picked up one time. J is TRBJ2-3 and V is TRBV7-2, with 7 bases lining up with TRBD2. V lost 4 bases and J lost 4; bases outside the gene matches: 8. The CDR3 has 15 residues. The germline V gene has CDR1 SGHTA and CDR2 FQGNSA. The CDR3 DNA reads TGTGCCAGCAGCTCGCGCGTGGCGGGGGCAGATACGCAGTATTTT. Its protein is CASSSRVAGADTQYF. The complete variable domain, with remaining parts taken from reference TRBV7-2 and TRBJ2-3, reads GAGVSQSPSNKVTEKGKDVELRCDPISGHTALYWYRQSLGQGLEFLIYFQGNSAPDKSGLPSDRFSAERTGGSVSTLTIQRTQQEDSAVYLCASSSRVAGADTQYFGPGTRLTVL.

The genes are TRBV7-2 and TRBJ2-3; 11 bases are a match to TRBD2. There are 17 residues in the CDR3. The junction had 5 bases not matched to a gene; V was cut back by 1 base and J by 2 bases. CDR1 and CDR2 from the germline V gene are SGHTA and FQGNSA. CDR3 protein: CASSLVRLAGFTDTQYF. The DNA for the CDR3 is TGTGCCAGCAGCTTAGTCAGACTAGCGGGGTTCACAGATACGCAGTATTTT. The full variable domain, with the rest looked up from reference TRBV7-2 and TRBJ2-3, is GAGVSQSPSNKVTEKGKDVELRCDPISGHTALYWYRQSLGQGLEFLIYFQGNSAPDKSGLPSDRFSAERTGGSVSTLTIQRTQQEDSAVYLCASSLVRLAGFTDTQYFGPGTRLTVL.

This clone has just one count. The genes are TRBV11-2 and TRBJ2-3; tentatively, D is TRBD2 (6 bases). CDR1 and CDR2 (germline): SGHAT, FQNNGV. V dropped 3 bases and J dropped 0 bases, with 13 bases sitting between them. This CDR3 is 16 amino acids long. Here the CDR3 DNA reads TGTGCCAGCAGCTTCCTGAGCGGGTACAGCACAGATACGCAGTATTTT. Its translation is CASSFLSGYSTDTQYF.

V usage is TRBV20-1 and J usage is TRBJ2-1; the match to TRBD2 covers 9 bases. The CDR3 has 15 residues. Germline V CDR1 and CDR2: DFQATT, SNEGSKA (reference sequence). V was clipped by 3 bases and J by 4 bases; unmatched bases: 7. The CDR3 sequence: CSASVAGAVYNEQFF. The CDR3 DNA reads TGCAGTGCTAGTGTAGCGGGGGCCGTATACAATGAGCAGTTCTTC.

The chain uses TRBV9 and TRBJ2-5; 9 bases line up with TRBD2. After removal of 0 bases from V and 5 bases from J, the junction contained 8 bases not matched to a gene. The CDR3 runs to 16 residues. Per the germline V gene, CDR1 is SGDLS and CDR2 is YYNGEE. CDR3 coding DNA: TGTGCCAGCAGCGTAGGGAGCGGGGGGATGGTCGAGACCCAGTACTTC. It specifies CASSVGSGGMVETQYF.

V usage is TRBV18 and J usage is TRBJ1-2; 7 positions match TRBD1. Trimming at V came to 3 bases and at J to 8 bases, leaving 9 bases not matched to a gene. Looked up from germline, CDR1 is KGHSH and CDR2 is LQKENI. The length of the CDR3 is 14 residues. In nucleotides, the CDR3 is TGTGCCAGCTCACCGCTAACAGGGGAAGGGGGCTACACCTTC. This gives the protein CASSPLTGEGGYTF.

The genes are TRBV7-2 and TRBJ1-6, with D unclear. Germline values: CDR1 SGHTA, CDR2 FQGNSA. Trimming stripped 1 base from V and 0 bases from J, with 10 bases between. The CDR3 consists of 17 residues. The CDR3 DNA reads TGTGCCAGCAGCTTAGGCAAGTGGAGCTCCTATAATTCACCCCTCCACTTT. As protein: CASSLGKWSSYNSPLHF.

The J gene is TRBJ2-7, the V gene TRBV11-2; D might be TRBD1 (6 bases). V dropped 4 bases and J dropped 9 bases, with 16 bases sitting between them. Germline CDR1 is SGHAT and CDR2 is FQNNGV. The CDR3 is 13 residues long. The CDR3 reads CASSSGTPITQYF. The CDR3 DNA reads TGTGCCAGCAGCTCCGGGACACCAATTACGCAGTACTTC.

CDR3 sequence (DNA): TGCAGCGTTGAAGCGGTACAGGGGAACACTGAAGCTTTCTTT. This encodes CSVEAVQGNTEAFF. This chain links TRBV29-1 with TRBJ1-1; the D gene is possibly TRBD1 (6 bases). V was trimmed by 1 base and J by 1 base, leaving 10 bases between them. The CDR3 runs to 14 residues. Germline-derived CDR1 and CDR2 are SQVTM and ANQGSEA. The full variable domain, its missing parts supplied by reference TRBV29-1 and TRBJ1-1, is SAVISQKPSRDICQRGTSLTIQCQVDSQVTMMFWYRQQPGQSLTLIATANQGSEATYESGFVIDKFPISRPNLTFSTLTVSNMSPEDSSIYLCSVEAVQGNTEAFFGQGTRLTVV.